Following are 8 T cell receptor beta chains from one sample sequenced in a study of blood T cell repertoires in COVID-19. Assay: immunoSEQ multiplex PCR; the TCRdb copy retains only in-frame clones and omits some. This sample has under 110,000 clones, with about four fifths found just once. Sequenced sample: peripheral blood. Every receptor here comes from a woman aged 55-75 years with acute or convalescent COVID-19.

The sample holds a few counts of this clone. In nucleotides, the CDR3 is TGTGCCAGCAGTCGACTAGCGGGGGGGAGGTACTTC. Protein: CASSRLAGGRYF. The chain carries TRBV12-3 or TRBV12-4 and TRBJ2-5; TRBD2 aligns across 14 bases. V lost 5 bases to trimming and J lost 13 bases; unmatched junction nucleotides: 3. This CDR3 has 12 residues.

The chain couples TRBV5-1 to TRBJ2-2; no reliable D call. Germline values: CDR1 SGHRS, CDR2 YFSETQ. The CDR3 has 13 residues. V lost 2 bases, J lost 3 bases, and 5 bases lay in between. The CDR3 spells CASSLRYTGELFF. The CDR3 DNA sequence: TGCGCCAGCAGCTTACGGTACACCGGGGAGCTGTTTTTT.

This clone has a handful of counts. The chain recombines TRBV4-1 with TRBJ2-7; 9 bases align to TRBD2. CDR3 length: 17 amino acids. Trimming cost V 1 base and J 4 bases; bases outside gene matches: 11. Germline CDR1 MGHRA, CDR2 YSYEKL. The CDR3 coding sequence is TGCGCCAGCAGCCAAGCGGCGGAGCGGGAGGTCTTTTACGAGCAGTACTTC. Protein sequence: CASSQAAEREVFYEQYF.

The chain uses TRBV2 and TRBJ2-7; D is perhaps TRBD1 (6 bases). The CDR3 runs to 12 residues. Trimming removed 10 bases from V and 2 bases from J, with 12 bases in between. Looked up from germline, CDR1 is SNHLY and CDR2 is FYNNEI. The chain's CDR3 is CATARDTYEQYF. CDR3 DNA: TGTGCCACCGCTAGGGACACCTACGAGCAGTACTTC.

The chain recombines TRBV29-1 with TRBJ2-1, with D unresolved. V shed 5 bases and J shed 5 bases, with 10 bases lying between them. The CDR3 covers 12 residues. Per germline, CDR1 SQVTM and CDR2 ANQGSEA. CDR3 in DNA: TGCAGCGTTTGGGCGACCGACAATGAGCAGTTCTTC. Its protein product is CSVWATDNEQFF.

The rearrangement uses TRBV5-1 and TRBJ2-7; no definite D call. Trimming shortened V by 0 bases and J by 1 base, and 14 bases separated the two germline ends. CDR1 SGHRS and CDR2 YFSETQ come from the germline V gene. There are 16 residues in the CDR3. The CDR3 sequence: CASSLVFSEDSYEQYF. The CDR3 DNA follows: TGCGCCAGCAGCTTGGTTTTCTCAGAGGATTCCTACGAGCAGTACTTC.

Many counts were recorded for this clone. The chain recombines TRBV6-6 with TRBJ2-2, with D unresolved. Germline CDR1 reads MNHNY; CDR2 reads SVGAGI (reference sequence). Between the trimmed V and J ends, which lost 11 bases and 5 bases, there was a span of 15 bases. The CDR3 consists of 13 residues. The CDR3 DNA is TGTGCCTCCCCCCTCCCAGATACCGGGGAGCTGTTTTTT. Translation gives CASPLPDTGELFF.

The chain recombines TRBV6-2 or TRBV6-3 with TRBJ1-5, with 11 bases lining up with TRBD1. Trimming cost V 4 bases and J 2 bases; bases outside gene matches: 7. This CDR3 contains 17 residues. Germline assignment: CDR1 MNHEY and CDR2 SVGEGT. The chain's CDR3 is CASSSTGTGGGNQPQHF. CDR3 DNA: TGTGCCAGCAGTTCGACCGGGACAGGGGGTGGCAATCAGCCCCAGCATTTT.